This TCR beta chain was obtained from a study of blood T cell repertoires in COVID-19. At the level of the study: Whether acute or convalescent, the COVID-19 samples came from the United States, Italy and Spain.

Clones were read by immunoSEQ multiplex PCR, and TCRdb kept only the in-frame ones, dropping some. The table shows fewer than 150,000 clones, with approximately 78% occurring only once. The CDR3 covers 14 residues. From germline, CDR1 is SNHLY and CDR2 FYNNEI. The V end was cut by 3 bases, the J end by 0 bases, with 6 bases between. The origin of this receptor is a woman over 75 with acute or convalescent COVID-19. The sequencing sample was made of peripheral blood. This sequence joins TRBV2 and TRBJ1-5, with D hard to call. As DNA, the CDR3 is TGTGCCAGCAGTGACAACTATAGCAATCAGCCCCAGCATTTT. It yields the protein CASSDNYSNQPQHF.